Shown below are 19 T cell receptor beta chains from a single sample sequenced in a study of blood T cell repertoires in COVID-19. Profiled with immunoSEQ multiplex PCR; TCRdb holds only in-frame clones, not every one. Of about 130,000 clones listed, around 83% are singletons. Sequenced sample: peripheral blood. Source of these receptors: a woman aged 50 to 60 with acute or convalescent COVID-19.

J is TRBJ2-3 and V is TRBV5-6, with unresolved D. Germline loops: CDR1 SGHDT, CDR2 YYEEEE. This CDR3 has 14 residues. V dropped 1 base and J dropped 0 bases, with 6 bases sitting between them. CDR3 loop: CASSLTLSTDTQYF. CDR3 coding DNA: TGTGCCAGCAGCTTGACACTAAGCACAGATACGCAGTATTTT.

This clone showed up just once. The rearrangement joins TRBV2 to TRBJ1-6; 8 nucleotides line up with TRBD1. V trimming: 6 bases; J trimming: 7 bases; junction bases outside the gene matches: 14. The CDR3 totals 17 residues. Germline lookup yields CDR1 SNHLY and CDR2 FYNNEI. The CDR3 sequence: CASRSVGRGRLNSPLHF. In nucleotides, the CDR3 is TGTGCCAGCAGGTCGGTCGGCAGGGGGCGTCTCAATTCACCCCTCCACTTT.

V and J are TRBV7-9 and TRBJ1-3; tentative D call: TRBD1 (5 bases). V was cut by 5 bases and J by 0 bases, with 8 bases left in between. From germline, CDR1 is SEHNR and CDR2 FQNEAQ (reference sequence). The CDR3 length is 14 residues. The CDR3: CASSRDSSGNTIYF. CDR3 nucleotide sequence: TGTGCCAGCAGCCGCGACAGCTCTGGAAACACCATATATTTT. Variable domain in full (rest from reference TRBV7-9 and TRBJ1-3): DTGVSQNPRHKITKRGQNVTFRCDPISEHNRLYWYRQTLGQGPEFLTYFQNEAQLEKSRLLSDRFSAERPKGSFSTLEIQRTEQGDSAMYLCASSRDSSGNTIYFGEGSWLTVV.

The chain has TRBV7-6 and TRBJ1-4; no firm D call. The CDR3 contains 16 residues. Germline loops: CDR1 SGHVS, CDR2 FNYEAQ. V was shortened by 4 bases and J by 1 base, with 13 bases between the two germline ends. The CDR3, as DNA: TGTGCCAGCAGCTCGAGGATAGGCTTAACTAATGAAAAACTGTTTTTT. This sequence encodes CASSSRIGLTNEKLFF.

Of note for this clone: Its ends do not fully match the called genes, so a read error is possible. V usage is TRBV9 and J usage is TRBJ2-7; TRBD2 might be the D (6 bases). From germline, CDR1 is SGDLS and CDR2 YYNGEE. CDR3 length: 13 residues. The CDR3 loop reads CASSVGVEDYQLF. The CDR3 DNA reads as TGTGCCAGCAGCGTAGGTGTGGAGGACTACCAGCTCTTC.

This clone was counted a few times. This rearrangement joins TRBV6-5 to TRBJ1-2; D uncertain. Trimming removed 8 bases at V and 0 bases at J, with 16 bases between. The CDR3 contains 15 residues. Germline V lookup: CDR1 MNHEY, CDR2 SVGAGI. The CDR3: CASAPPSSANYGYTF. The CDR3 DNA is TGTGCCAGCGCCCCCCCCTCCAGTGCTAACTATGGCTACACCTTC.

This clone was observed a handful of times. The chain is built from TRBV7-7 and TRBJ2-1; TRBD2 agrees at 13 bases. This CDR3 region has 15 residues. Germline V gene sequence: CDR1 SSHAT, CDR2 FNYEAQ (reference sequence). J lost 9 bases, V lost 5 bases, and 7 bases had no gene match. The CDR3: CASSPTSGGAGEQFF. The CDR3 bases are TGTGCCAGCAGCCCTACTAGCGGGGGGGCTGGTGAGCAGTTCTTC.

The gene calls are TRBV27 and TRBJ1-4; the D is unclear. Trimming removed 10 bases at V and 0 bases at J, with 15 bases between. Germline-derived CDR1 and CDR2 are MNHEY and SMNVEV (reference sequence). This CDR3 region has 15 residues. The CDR3 is CATRRGKATNEKLFF. The CDR3 nucleotides read TGTGCCACCAGACGAGGAAAAGCAACTAATGAAAAACTGTTTTTT.

This chain connects TRBV28 to TRBJ2-3, with 10 bases identical to TRBD2. The germline V gene has CDR1 MDHEN and CDR2 SYDVKM. The CDR3 covers 13 residues. V was clipped by 11 bases and J by 1 base; unmatched bases: 3. The CDR3 protein is CAGGLAGTDTQYF. The CDR3 bases are TGTGCCGGAGGACTAGCGGGCACAGATACGCAGTATTTT. Looking up the rest from reference TRBV28 and TRBJ2-3 gives the full variable domain: DVKVTQSSRYLVKRTGEKVFLECVQDMDHENMFWYRQDPGLGLRLIYFSYDVKMKEKGDIPEGYSVSREKKERFSLILESASTNQTSMYLCAGGLAGTDTQYFGPGTRLTVL.

The V and J genes are TRBV11-2 and TRBJ1-1; unclear D gene. Trimming removed 4 bases from V and 5 bases from J, with 14 bases in between. Germline assignment: CDR1 SGHAT and CDR2 FQNNGV. The CDR3 length is 14 residues. The CDR3 region is CASSSQQGGTEAFF. The CDR3 region has the DNA TGTGCCAGCAGCTCCCAACAAGGCGGTACTGAAGCTTTCTTT.

The chain uses TRBV6-2 or TRBV6-3 and TRBJ2-1; 10 bases are shared with TRBD2. Germline assignment: CDR1 MNHEY and CDR2 SVGEGT. J was trimmed by 8 bases and V by 2 bases; bases with no gene match: 6. The CDR3 sequence is 15 residues long. The CDR3 DNA follows: TGTGCCAGCAGTTACCGGGGTAGCGGGGGGTATGAGCAGTTCTTC. It codes for CASSYRGSGGYEQFF.

The rearrangement links TRBV12-3 or TRBV12-4 to TRBJ1-1; tentative D call: TRBD1 (5 bases). Deletions cut 6 bases from V and 4 bases from J, with 9 bases between. The CDR3 spans 12 residues. DNA of the CDR3: TGTGCCAGCAGGGGGCTGGGCACTGAAGCTTTCTTT. This encodes CASRGLGTEAFF.

CDR3 loop: CASRFTDRWNEKLFF. DNA for the CDR3: TGTGCCAGCAGATTCACTGACAGGTGGAATGAAAAACTGTTTTTT. This chain joins TRBV7-2 and TRBJ1-4, with a tentative D call TRBD1 (6 bases). The germline V and J ends were trimmed by 6 bases and 5 bases, with 16 bases remaining between them. This CDR3 is 15 amino acids long. Germline assignment: CDR1 SGHTA and CDR2 FQGNSA. The whole variable domain, filled in from reference TRBV7-2 and TRBJ1-4, reads GAGVSQSPSNKVTEKGKDVELRCDPISGHTALYWYRQSLGQGLEFLIYFQGNSAPDKSGLPSDRFSAERTGGSVSTLTIQRTQQEDSAVYLCASRFTDRWNEKLFFGSGTQLSVL.

The rearrangement uses TRBV6-2 or TRBV6-3 and TRBJ1-2; weak D call: TRBD1 (5 bases). Germline V gene data show CDR1 as MNHEY and CDR2 as SVGEGT. V was shortened by 2 bases and J by 7 bases, with 14 bases between the two germline ends. CDR3 length equals 14 residues. The CDR3 spells CASSYARAWSGYTF. In DNA form, the CDR3 reads TGTGCCAGCAGTTACGCCAGGGCTTGGTCTGGCTACACCTTC.

This chain connects TRBV5-1 to TRBJ1-3, with D maybe TRBD1 (5 bases). CDR1 and CDR2 (germline): SGHRS, YFSETQ. Trimming cost V 0 bases and J 2 bases, with 12 bases left between them. The CDR3 contains 16 residues. CDR3 nucleotides: TGCGCCAGCAGCTTGGACTCAGGGAGGCCTGGAAACACCATATATTTT. Protein product: CASSLDSGRPGNTIYF.

This chain uses TRBV2 with TRBJ2-5; the match to TRBD1 covers 8 bases. The trim removed 6 bases at V and 2 bases at J, leaving 5 bases unmatched. This CDR3 has 14 residues. Looked up from germline, CDR1 is SNHLY and CDR2 is FYNNEI. The CDR3 spells CASSRGQAQETQYF. The CDR3 DNA follows: TGTGCCAGCAGCCGGGGACAGGCACAAGAGACCCAGTACTTC.

The rearrangement links TRBV29-1 to TRBJ2-2; possible D gene TRBD2, 6 bases. Trimming left V 7 bases short and J 0 bases short, with 12 bases between. Germline-derived CDR1 and CDR2 are SQVTM and ANQGSEA. The CDR3 loop spans 14 amino acids. In nucleotides, the CDR3 is TGCAGCGCAGGGACTTCCTCGAACACCGGGGAGCTGTTTTTT. This gives the protein CSAGTSSNTGELFF.

This clone appeared once. The V gene is TRBV19, the J gene TRBJ1-1; D is unresolved. This CDR3 region has 13 residues. The V end lost 6 bases, the J end lost 0 bases, and 8 bases lay between the germline ends. Per germline, CDR1 LNHDA and CDR2 SQIVND (reference sequence). This chain's CDR3 is CASRNNLNTEAFF. The CDR3 DNA follows: TGTGCCAGTAGGAACAACCTGAACACTGAAGCTTTCTTT.

V gene TRBV2 combines with J gene TRBJ1-2, with D perhaps TRBD1 (5 bases). Germline CDR1 is SNHLY and CDR2 is FYNNEI. This CDR3 region has 14 residues. V lost 3 bases and J lost 5, with 13 bases in between. This CDR3 is CASSESGPPYGYTF. The CDR3 nucleotides are TGTGCCAGCAGTGAGTCAGGGCCTCCTTATGGCTACACCTTC.